The 25 T cell receptor beta chains below all came from one sample that was sequenced in a study of human T cells and chemical hapten exposure. Using its own MiXCR run on the RACE reads, TCRdb lists one record per CDR3 protein. The data contain roughly 260,000 distinct CDR3 sequences, about 8.6% of them singletons. Time point of the sample: pre-sensitization, week 0. The treatment denotes: therapeutic diphenylcyclopropenone sensitization with weekly scalp DPC. Sequencing used whole blood, obtained in connection with sensitization to the hapten diphenylcyclopropenone (DPC). These receptors came from a middle-aged woman with alopecia areata. Some clones in this sample may be carry-over from other donors' samples.

This clonotype appeared many times. The rearrangement joins TRBV10-3 to TRBJ1-5, with D unresolved. The V gene lost 10 bases and the J gene lost 2 bases, with 12 bases spanning the gap. CDR1 and CDR2 from the germline V gene are ENHRY and SYGVKD. This CDR3 is 13 amino acids long. The CDR3 reads CATRPGGNQPQHF. The DNA for the CDR3 is TGTGCCACCCGCCCCGGCGGCAATCAGCCCCAGCATTTT.

There are a few counts of this clonotype. The CDR3 spells CASSLVWTSGRINEQFF. CDR3 DNA: TGTGCCAGCAGCTTAGTTTGGACTAGCGGGAGGATTAATGAGCAGTTCTTC. The V call is TRBV7-2, the J call TRBJ2-1; 14 nucleotides match TRBD2. Losses at the gene ends were 1 base for V and 7 bases for J; bases not matched to a gene: 6. The germline CDR1 and CDR2 sequences are SGHTA and FQGNSA. The CDR3 has 17 residues.

This clonotype was detected many times. The V call is TRBV20-1, the J call TRBJ2-3; TRBD2 agrees at 8 bases. With 3 bases clipped from V and 7 bases from J, the junction kept 24 bases outside the gene matches. From germline, CDR1 is DFQATT and CDR2 SNEGSKA (reference sequence). This CDR3 region has 19 residues. CDR3 sequence (DNA): TGCAGTGCTAGCCCAAGAGGAAGCGGGAGTCTAGCTTTTTCCTATACGCAGTATTTT. It encodes CSASPRGSGSLAFSYTQYF.

This clonotype has a handful of counts. This chain links TRBV20-1 with TRBJ2-3; D ambiguous. The germline gives CDR1 DFQATT, CDR2 SNEGSKA (reference sequence). Between the trimmed V and J ends, which lost 6 bases and 3 bases, there was a span of 22 bases. This CDR3 contains 16 residues. DNA for the CDR3: TGCAGTGCCCCAGTCTTGGTGCCCCTGGTGACAGATACGCAGTATTTT. It encodes CSAPVLVPLVTDTQYF.

The chain carries TRBV20-1 and TRBJ1-5; no clear D. V lost 4 bases, J lost 2 bases, and 6 bases lay in between. This CDR3 has 12 amino acids. The germline CDR1 and CDR2 sequences are DFQATT and SNEGSKA (reference sequence). In nucleotides, the CDR3 is TGCAGTGCTACAGAGGGCAATCAGCCCCAGCATTTT. Residues: CSATEGNQPQHF.

This clonotype was recorded many times. J is TRBJ2-3 and V is TRBV6-2 or TRBV6-3, with TRBD2 matching 7 bases. J lost 2 bases, V lost 7 bases, and 15 bases had no gene match. This CDR3 contains 17 residues. Germline values: CDR1 MNHEY, CDR2 SVGEGT. The CDR3 nucleotides read TGTGCCAGCATCAGAGGCGGGACGGGACTATACACAGATACGCAGTATTTT. Translation gives CASIRGGTGLYTDTQYF.

This clonotype has ten or more counts. This rearrangement joins TRBV10-3 to TRBJ2-7; 12 bases match TRBD2. The CDR3 consists of 16 residues. Per the germline V gene, CDR1 is ENHRY and CDR2 is SYGVKD. V trimming: 2 bases; J trimming: 3 bases; junction bases outside the gene matches: 5. The CDR3 loop is CAISEQRTSGNYEQYF. DNA for the CDR3: TGTGCCATCAGTGAGCAGAGGACTAGCGGGAACTACGAGCAGTACTTC.

This sequence joins TRBV5-6 and TRBJ2-1; D may be TRBD2 (5 bases). Trimming took off 3 bases at V and 0 bases at J, with 13 bases between the two ends. Per the germline V gene, CDR1 is SGHDT and CDR2 is YYEEEE. The CDR3 is made up of 16 amino acids. This CDR3 is CASSYRTVSSYNEQFF. The DNA of the CDR3 is TGTGCCAGCAGCTATCGGACTGTCAGCTCCTACAATGAGCAGTTCTTC.

The rearrangement links TRBV7-9 to TRBJ1-2; D remains ambiguous. Germline CDR1 SEHNR, CDR2 FQNEAQ (reference sequence). Trimming pared 1 base from V and 1 base from J, leaving 7 bases between. The CDR3 covers 14 residues. The CDR3 nucleotides are TGTGCCAGCAGCTTAGACAGTCTTAACTATGGCTACACCTTC. Its translation: CASSLDSLNYGYTF.

This clonotype was seen only a few times. This chain links TRBV6-2 or TRBV6-3 with TRBJ2-7; 11 bases are a match to TRBD2. CDR3 length: 17 residues. Trimming at V came to 6 bases and at J to 6 bases, leaving 16 bases not matched to a gene. Germline loops: CDR1 MNHEY, CDR2 SVGEGT. The CDR3 reads CASSSIFPGLADLEQYF. For the CDR3, the DNA is TGTGCCAGCAGCTCCATTTTTCCGGGACTAGCGGATCTCGAGCAGTACTTC.

A few counts support this clonotype. The V call is TRBV12-3 or TRBV12-4, the J call TRBJ2-5; D remains ambiguous. The CDR3 has 14 amino acids. Trimming took off 7 bases at V and 5 bases at J, with 17 bases between the two ends. For the CDR3, the DNA is TGTGCCAGCACCGGCCGGCCCGACGGGGAGACCCAGTACTTC. Translation: CASTGRPDGETQYF.

There are a few counts of this clonotype. The V gene is TRBV6-5, the J gene TRBJ2-7, with 11 bases matching TRBD2. Germline lookup yields CDR1 MNHEY and CDR2 SVGAGI. This CDR3 comprises 15 residues. The ends lost 6 bases at V and 4 bases at J; junction bases unmatched: 8. CDR3 region: CASRIAGGPGYEQYF. CDR3 nucleotides: TGTGCCAGCAGGATAGCGGGAGGGCCGGGTTACGAGCAGTACTTC.

This clonotype was picked up a small number of times. The chain is built from TRBV18 and TRBJ1-2; D is perhaps TRBD1 (5 bases). V lost 3 bases to trimming and J lost 8 bases, with 16 bases between them. CDR1 is KGHSH, CDR2 LQKENI, per germline. This CDR3 is built from 14 residues. CDR3 residues: CASSPTALRDGYTF. The CDR3 coding sequence is TGTGCCAGCTCACCGACAGCCTTACGGGACGGCTACACCTTC.

This clonotype has only a few counts. V and J are TRBV27 and TRBJ1-6; 7 nucleotides match TRBD1. Germline V gives CDR1 MNHEY, CDR2 SMNVEV (reference sequence). The CDR3 loop spans 15 amino acids. Trimming cost V 1 base and J 7 bases; bases outside gene matches: 4. Here the CDR3 DNA reads TGTGCCAGCAGTTTATTTTCAGGGGGGAATTCACCCCTCCACTTT. Translating gives CASSLFSGGNSPLHF.

This chain connects TRBV14 to TRBJ2-7; unclear D gene. From germline, CDR1 is SGHDN and CDR2 FVKESK. CDR3 length equals 15 residues. The V and J ends lost 4 bases and 7 bases respectively, with 20 bases between them. This CDR3 is CASSRAPPIVSEQYF. CDR3 nucleotide sequence: TGTGCCAGCAGCCGCGCGCCCCCGATTGTTTCGGAGCAGTACTTC.

The CDR3 sequence: CASSYPPDPGQGAFPHSNQPQHF. DNA for the CDR3: TGTGCCAGCAGTTACCCCCCAGATCCGGGACAGGGGGCGTTTCCCCATAGCAATCAGCCCCAGCATTTT. The V gene is TRBV27, the J gene TRBJ1-5; TRBD1 matches at 12 bases. CDR1 is MNHEY, CDR2 SMNVEV, per germline (reference sequence). The junction had 22 bases not matched to a gene; V was cut back by 4 bases and J by 0 bases. CDR3 size: 23 residues.

This clonotype was observed at least ten times. The J gene is TRBJ2-6, the V gene TRBV6-4; 11 bases match TRBD1. Germline CDR1 is MRHNA and CDR2 is SNTAGT. The CDR3 is 17 amino acids. Germline trimming cut 2 bases from V and 0 bases from J; bases unmatched to any gene: 0. CDR3 nucleotides: TGTGCCAGCAGTGACGGGACAGGGGGCTCTGGGGCCAACGTCCTGACTTTC. Amino acid sequence: CASSDGTGGSGANVLTF.

V gene TRBV5-1 combines with J gene TRBJ2-7; TRBD1 matches at 9 bases. The germline CDR1 and CDR2 sequences are SGHRS and YFSETQ. V lost 2 bases, J lost 2 bases, and 5 bases stayed unmatched. CDR3 length equals 15 residues. CDR3 loop: CASSFMTGGPYEQYF. CDR3 nucleotide sequence: TGCGCCAGCAGCTTTATGACAGGGGGGCCCTACGAGCAGTACTTC.

The J gene is TRBJ2-2, the V gene TRBV30, with D possibly matching TRBD1 (5 bases). V was cut by 8 bases and J by 1 base, with 8 bases left in between. This CDR3 contains 12 residues. Germline CDR1 reads GTSNPN; CDR2 reads SVGIG (reference sequence). CDR3 region: CARDRNTGELFF. The CDR3, as DNA: TGTGCCAGAGACAGGAACACCGGGGAGCTGTTTTTT.

This clonotype was seen a handful of times. This sequence joins TRBV6-6 and TRBJ2-7; 8 nucleotides line up with TRBD1. The CDR3 consists of 14 residues. Germline CDR1 reads MNHNY; CDR2 reads SVGAGI (reference sequence). The ends lost 7 bases at V and 2 bases at J; junction bases unmatched: 7. The DNA for the CDR3 is TGTGCCAGCACCATACAGGGGGGAACCTACGAGCAGTACTTC. Residues: CASTIQGGTYEQYF.

This chain links TRBV20-1 with TRBJ1-2; D is ambiguous. There are 13 residues in the CDR3. The V end was cut by 2 bases, the J end by 0 bases, with 7 bases between. Germline CDR1 and CDR2: DFQATT and SNEGSKA (reference sequence). In nucleotides, the CDR3 is TGCAGTGCTAGAATTGGAGCTAACTATGGCTACACCTTC. Translated: CSARIGANYGYTF.

V usage is TRBV29-1 and J usage is TRBJ2-5; the D gene could be TRBD1 or TRBD2 (6 bases each). The CDR3 runs 13 residues. From germline, CDR1 is SQVTM and CDR2 ANQGSEA. Trimming removed 4 bases from V and 9 bases from J, with 18 bases in between. The DNA for the CDR3 is TGCAGCGTTGTACCTGGCCCGGAGGGGGCCCAGTACTTC. Translated, it gives CSVVPGPEGAQYF.

This rearrangement joins TRBV20-1 to TRBJ2-3, with 9 bases lining up with TRBD2. The CDR3 is 15 amino acids. V lost 2 bases, J lost 3 bases, and 6 bases stayed unmatched. Germline loops: CDR1 DFQATT, CDR2 SNEGSKA (reference sequence). The CDR3 is CSARHPSGRTDTQYF. In DNA form, the CDR3 reads TGCAGTGCTAGACATCCCAGCGGGAGGACAGATACGCAGTATTTT.

This clonotype was seen a handful of times. The chain links TRBV7-6 to TRBJ2-7; 7 nucleotides agree with TRBD2. This CDR3 spans 13 amino acids. Germline V lookup: CDR1 SGHVS, CDR2 FNYEAQ. The V and J ends lost 5 bases and 4 bases, in that order; junction bases with no gene match: 5. The CDR3 reads CASSGSGGYEQYF. The DNA of the CDR3 is TGTGCCAGCAGCGGCTCCGGGGGGTACGAGCAGTACTTC.

The rearrangement joins TRBV24-1 to TRBJ1-1; D is unresolved. This CDR3 has 13 residues. CDR1 is KGHDR, CDR2 SFDVKD, per germline. The germline V and J ends were trimmed by 7 bases and 1 base, with 9 bases remaining between them. The DNA of the CDR3 is TGTGCCACCAGAGACTCCACGAACACTGAAGCTTTCTTT. It codes for CATRDSTNTEAFF.